This T cell receptor (beta chain) appears in the sequencing data of a study of sequential checkpoint blockade in melanoma. At the level of the study: Patients were randomized 1:1 to nivolumab-then-ipilimumab or ipilimumab-then-nivolumab first-line. About two dozen patients had tumor biopsies before treatment and at week 13.

Only in-frame clones appear in the TCRdb table, and some are missing; sequencing was by immunoSEQ multiplex PCR. The table lists tens of thousands of clones, roughly 32% of them singletons. After removal of 3 bases from V and 4 bases from J, the junction contained 3 bases not matched to a gene. The CDR3 sequence is 15 residues long. From germline, CDR1 is SGHNT and CDR2 YENEEA. Treatment defined: randomized to nivolumab then ipilimumab (arm A) or the reverse (arm B). The sample holds many counts of this clone. J is TRBJ1-4 and V is TRBV11-3, with 9 bases matching TRBD1. The sequencing used tumor tissue (inferred from file names), collected from a patient given nivolumab and ipilimumab in sequence. This clonotype was sampled from a human donor with melanoma. The CDR3 loop reads CASSLGQGLNEKLFF. In nucleotides, the CDR3 is TGTGCCAGCAGCTTGGGACAGGGACTTAATGAAAAACTGTTTTTT. The full variable domain, with the rest looked up from reference TRBV11-3 and TRBJ1-4, is EAGVVQSPRYKIIEKKQPVAFWCNPISGHNTLYWYLQNLGQGPELLIRYENEEAVDDSQLPKDRFSAERLKGVDSTLKIQPAELGDSAVYLCASSLGQGLNEKLFFGSGTQLSVL.